This T cell receptor beta chain came from a study of T cells after yellow fever vaccination (dated by TCRdb to the late 2010s). About the investigation overall: The SMART-Seq v4 Ultra Low Input RNA kit was used to prepare libraries from fractions with low cell numbers. Two healthy male donors, one aged 18 to 30 and one aged 30 to 40 years, made up the cohort. To track T-cell clones before and after primary and booster YFV17D yellow fever vaccination, bulk TCR alpha and beta repertoires were sequenced longitudinally. Blood was drawn at multiple timepoints before and after primary and secondary immunization, with bulk PBMC replicates and cell subsets isolated. Summary of the overall study and its limitations: A small share of clonotypes occurred in both CD4 and CD8 compartments, likely arising from convergent recombination. FACS-sorted repertoires could contain abundant contaminating clonotypes from the bulk population, so computational filtering was required. Because only two donors were included in the study, the extent to which the findings can be generalized is limited. After the booster, most of the clones that had expanded following primary vaccination were detected again (almost 98% of CD4 and 80% to 90% of CD8), which suggests that memory was broadly maintained. The secondary T-cell response was weaker than the primary response but faster, peaking on day 5 instead of day 15.

On this clonotype: It lacks a known antigen. Nothing much larger sits one base from this clone, and base qualities are not available.

The treatment or condition label, as the study defines it: live attenuated yellow fever vaccine strain. Two biological replicates of bulk PBMCs were collected at each blood-draw timepoint. A standard Ficoll-Paque protocol was used to isolate PBMCs from peripheral blood. TriZol was used to extract RNA from bulk PBMCs, from CD4 and CD8 fractions, and from dextramer-positive and dextramer-negative fractions. CDR1 and CDR2 are drawn from the germline V gene: WSHSY, SAAADI. The CDR3 sequence holds 13 residues, the cysteine and phenylalanine included. Of the read, only the CDR3 DNA is kept; its 39 bases are in frame from base 1. Cut back by 4 bases and 6 bases, the V and J ends lie 10 bases apart. Reads for this sample came from an Illumina NovaSeq 6000. TCR cDNA was made using 5'RACE template switching, a step that added a universal primer site and unique molecular identifiers. Priming of cDNA synthesis was performed from both the TCR alpha and TCR beta constant segments. Library amplification involved two PCR steps, and the second step added sample barcodes and sequencing adapters. Libraries were sequenced on Illumina HiSeq 2500 (2x100 bp) or NovaSeq (2x150 bp). The authors' pipeline ran thus. MIGEC was used to demultiplex reads and collapse the reads into UMI consensus sequences, and MiXCR was used for V(D)J alignment. Vaccine-responding clonotypes were defined with edgeR using replicate PBMC samples, requiring FDR below 0.01 and a log2 fold change above 5 up to day 15. Bulk clonotypes were assigned CD4 or CD8 identity according to which sequenced CD4 or CD8 repertoire held them at higher abundance. The public reads were reanalyzed by TCRdb: fastp trimming at Q25, MiXCR alignment, in-frame beta chains only. Each entry is one CDR3 protein sequence, shown with its most common DNA and genes. The V and J calls and clone size are TCRdb's, not the authors'. The table for this sample lists 400,000 to 450,000 distinct CDR3 sequences; around 19% of them were counted only once. The top ten clones comprise roughly 19% of the sample.

The rearrangement joined TRBV10-2 to TRBJ1-5, and perhaps TRBD1 as D gene, on 5 matching bases. This clonotype originated in a man aged 18 to 30 who received the YFV17D yellow fever vaccine. The specimen comprised PBMCs, sampled before the yellow fever booster vaccination. The sequenced DNA: TGCGCCAGCAGTGGGGGGTACGGTCAGCCCCAGCATTTT. Its coded protein is CASSGGYGQPQHF.